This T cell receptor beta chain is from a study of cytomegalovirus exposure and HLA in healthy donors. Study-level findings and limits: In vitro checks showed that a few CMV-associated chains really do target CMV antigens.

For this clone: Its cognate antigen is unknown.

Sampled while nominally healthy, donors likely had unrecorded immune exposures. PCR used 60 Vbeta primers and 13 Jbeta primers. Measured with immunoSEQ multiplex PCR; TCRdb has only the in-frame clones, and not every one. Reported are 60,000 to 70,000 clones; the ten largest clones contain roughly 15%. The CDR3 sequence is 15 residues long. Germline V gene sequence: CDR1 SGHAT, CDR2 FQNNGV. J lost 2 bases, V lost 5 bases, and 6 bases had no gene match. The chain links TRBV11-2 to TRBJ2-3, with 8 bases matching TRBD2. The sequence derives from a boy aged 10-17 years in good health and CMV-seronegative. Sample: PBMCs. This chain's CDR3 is CASSPAGVYTDTQYF. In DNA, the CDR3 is TGTGCCAGCAGCCCAGCGGGGGTGTACACAGATACGCAGTATTTT.